These T cell receptor beta chains were read from a single sample in a study of blood T cells in healthy people across ages. In TCRdb, the 5' RACE reads were re-called with MiXCR into one record per CDR3 protein. The sample records about 670,000 distinct CDR3 sequences, around 43% being singletons. Sequenced input: blood. These receptors were taken from a man older than 75 in good health. The conserved cysteine and the conserved F or W are not part of the CDR3 here. The order of the fields is V gene, J gene, D gene, CDR3 protein. A D gene is named only where the DNA matches it firmly.

TRBV7-6	TRBJ2-3	TRBD1	ASSFSTGARTDTQY
TRBV20-1	TRBJ1-1	-	SARDQGSGLRSAF
TRBV20-1	TRBJ2-3	TRBD2	SARGTSGPTDTQY
TRBV5-1	TRBJ1-2	TRBD1	ASSLEGQPYGST
TRBV7-2	TRBJ2-7	-	ASSLGFTNMGPYEQY
TRBV3-1	TRBJ1-3	TRBD1	ASSRPTGGRTDTIY
TRBV16	TRBJ1-1	-	ASSLNRQPTEAF
TRBV20-1	TRBJ1-1	-	SARKQGGTEAF
TRBV5-4	TRBJ2-3	TRBD1	ASSLGRGQSTATQY
TRBV7-2	-	TRBD2	ASMGGGPSHEQF
TRBV6-1	TRBJ2-2	-	ASSDRARELF
TRBV7-2	TRBJ2-4	TRBD2	ASSPLGTSGRVSQY
TRBV10-2	TRBJ2-7	-	ASRSTGGAGNEQY
TRBV4-1	TRBJ2-5	TRBD1	ASSPVPGQGRETQY
TRBV5-1	TRBJ2-1	-	ASSLVRLAYNEQF
TRBV12-3/TRBV12-4	TRBJ1-5	TRBD1	ANVGDRHSNQPQH
TRBV20-1	TRBJ2-2	-	SGLSTGELF
TRBV7-2	TRBJ2-5	TRBD2	ASSPRTSGGQETQY
TRBV24-1	TRBJ2-7	-	AASDPLDARSSYEQY
TRBV25-1	TRBJ1-5	-	ASQGWGAVPQH
TRBV27	TRBJ2-1	TRBD2	ASVRTGGHYNEQF
TRBV7-9	TRBJ2-7	-	ASSLAQGTYEQY
TRBV4-2	-	TRBD2	ASSQESSGGANEQY
TRBV12-3/TRBV12-4	TRBJ2-3	-	ARSLADTQY
TRBV24-1	TRBJ2-6	TRBD1	ATSDQGKTGGNGANVLT
TRBV6-2/TRBV6-3	TRBJ1-5	-	ASSDQGHSNQPQH
TRBV5-1	TRBJ2-7	TRBD1	ASSSTGAHEQY
TRBV9	TRBJ2-1	-	ASSVGGDDNEQF
TRBV10-3	TRBJ2-7	-	ATGGQSPYEQY
TRBV4-2	TRBJ2-5	-	ASSQDGLGEQY
TRBV7-6	TRBJ1-2	TRBD1	ASSSRQGYLNYGYT
TRBV20-1	TRBJ2-7	-	SASPDSYEQY
TRBV7-8	TRBJ2-5	-	ASSVPGGTQY
TRBV29-1	TRBJ2-1	TRBD1	SAWGTGSSYNEQF
TRBV6-2/TRBV6-3	TRBJ2-7	TRBD2	ASTLAGTYEQY
TRBV14	TRBJ2-1	-	ASSPWGSYNEQF
TRBV4-2	TRBJ2-5	-	ASNRPGKRETQY
TRBV5-6	TRBJ2-1	-	ASSAAGGFNEQF
TRBV7-9	TRBJ2-3	TRBD2	ASSPLLAGVVDTQY
TRBV7-2	TRBJ2-3	-	ASSEGGIKRDTQY
TRBV20-1	TRBJ2-6	-	SAKHGANVLT
TRBV20-1	TRBJ2-5	TRBD2	SARDSGRAPETQY
TRBV12-3/TRBV12-4	TRBJ1-4	TRBD1	ASSYTGTGFEKLF